One sample yielded the 14 T cell receptor beta chains listed below, sequenced in a study of T cells in localized non-small cell lung cancer. The method was immunoSEQ multiplex PCR; TCRdb's version includes in-frame clones alone and lacks a portion of them. The table shows tens of thousands of clones, with roughly 90% occurring only once. Sequences were derived from peripheral blood, sampled before any cancer treatment. The receptors originated from a woman aged 40 to 75 with stage I lung adenocarcinoma.

The DNA for the CDR3 is TGCAGCGTTGGCTACAGGGGAGAATATAATGAGCAGTTCTTC. This sequence encodes CSVGYRGEYNEQFF. V is TRBV29-1 and J is TRBJ2-1, with 7 bases identical to TRBD1. V lost 4 bases and J lost 7; bases outside the gene matches: 10. The CDR3 runs to 14 residues. Germline V gene sequence: CDR1 SQVTM, CDR2 ANQGSEA.

The rearrangement joins TRBV13 to TRBJ1-4; no definite D call. The CDR3 length is 13 residues. V was cut by 5 bases and J by 5 bases, with 9 bases left in between. Germline values: CDR1 PRHDT, CDR2 FYEKMQ (reference sequence). DNA of the CDR3: TGTGCCAGCAGCGGGTCCTCGAATGAAAAACTGTTTTTT. Translation gives CASSGSSNEKLFF.

V is TRBV7-2 and J is TRBJ1-2; D remains ambiguous. Germline CDR1 reads SGHTA; CDR2 reads FQGNSA. The V end lost 2 bases, the J end lost 8 bases, and 12 bases lay between the germline ends. This CDR3 has 13 amino acids. This CDR3 reads CASSLPGRQGYTF. The CDR3, as DNA: TGTGCCAGCAGCTTACCGGGGAGGCAAGGCTACACCTTC.

This rearrangement joins TRBV18 to TRBJ2-7, with TRBD2 matching over 7 bases. CDR1 and CDR2 from the germline V gene are KGHSH and LQKENI. The CDR3 has 14 amino acids. The V segment lost 2 bases and the J segment 4 bases; nucleotides outside the gene matches: 5. CDR3 nucleotides: TGTGCCAGCTCACCAGGGACTAAGGGGTACGAGCAGTACTTC. This gives the protein CASSPGTKGYEQYF.

The chain is built from TRBV5-6 and TRBJ2-3, with a possible D match to TRBD1 (6 bases). Trimming stripped 0 bases from V and 4 bases from J, with 15 bases between. Germline CDR1 is SGHDT and CDR2 is YYEEEE. This CDR3 contains 16 residues. The CDR3 region is CASSLVGQGRADTQYF. In DNA, the CDR3 is TGTGCCAGCAGCTTGGTCGGCCAGGGGAGAGCAGATACGCAGTATTTT.

V and J are TRBV7-9 and TRBJ2-7; TRBD1 agrees at 9 bases. The J segment lost 7 bases and the V segment lost 5 bases, leaving 6 bases of the junction unmatched. This CDR3 spans 13 amino acids. Looked up from germline, CDR1 is SEHNR and CDR2 is FQNEAQ (reference sequence). The CDR3 nucleotides are TGTGCCAGCAGCCCACAGGGGGCGGGGGAGCAGTACTTC. It is translated as CASSPQGAGEQYF.

The chain combines TRBV7-2 with TRBJ2-3; 9 nucleotides agree with TRBD2. CDR3 length equals 16 residues. Germline V gives CDR1 SGHTA, CDR2 FQGNSA. J was trimmed by 2 bases and V by 6 bases; bases with no gene match: 9. CDR3 loop: CASSHRTSVNTDTQYF. CDR3 sequence (DNA): TGTGCCAGCAGTCACCGGACTAGCGTGAACACAGATACGCAGTATTTT.

The chain recombines TRBV7-9 with TRBJ2-3; the D gene is possibly TRBD2 (6 bases). Trimming left V 5 bases short and J 6 bases short, with 6 bases between. The CDR3 is made up of 11 amino acids. Germline CDR1 reads SEHNR; CDR2 reads FQNEAQ (reference sequence). The CDR3 is CASSRGDTQYF. CDR3 nucleotides: TGTGCCAGCAGCCGGGGGGATACGCAGTATTTT.

V usage is TRBV28 and J usage is TRBJ2-1, with D perhaps matching TRBD2 (5 bases). Per the germline V gene, CDR1 is MDHEN and CDR2 is SYDVKM. V lost 7 bases and J 6 bases, leaving 25 bases between the germline ends. The CDR3 contains 17 residues. The CDR3 region has the DNA TGTGCCAGCAACACTTTTGGACCGACTAAAAGGGTCAATGAGCAGTTCTTC. Translation gives CASNTFGPTKRVNEQFF.

The chain joins TRBV7-9 to TRBJ1-5, with D tentatively TRBD1 (6 bases). This CDR3 has 19 amino acids. V lost 3 bases and J lost 3, with 24 bases in between. Germline V gives CDR1 SEHNR, CDR2 FQNEAQ (reference sequence). CDR3 amino acids: CASSLGIGQRLATNQPQHF. CDR3 bases: TGTGCCAGCAGCTTGGGGATAGGACAGCGCTTAGCAACCAATCAGCCCCAGCATTTT.

The chain joins TRBV28 to TRBJ1-2; TRBD1 agrees at 7 bases. Per the germline V gene, CDR1 is MDHEN and CDR2 is SYDVKM. V lost 2 bases to trimming and J lost 1 base; unmatched junction nucleotides: 10. The CDR3 consists of 17 residues. This chain's CDR3 is CASSLTHPGQLNYGYTF. CDR3 nucleotide sequence: TGTGCCAGCAGTTTAACCCATCCGGGACAGCTTAACTATGGCTACACCTTC.

This clone occurred once. This sample also contains other DNA sequences that code for the same CDR3. The chain carries TRBV5-1 and TRBJ2-5; D is perhaps TRBD1 (8 bases). Germline V lookup: CDR1 SGHRS, CDR2 YFSETQ. The CDR3 consists of 13 residues. V shed 3 bases and J shed 10 bases, with 16 bases lying between them. DNA for the CDR3: TGCGCCAGCAGCTCGAACAGGGGGGAGGGCCAGTACTTC. It encodes CASSSNRGEGQYF.

The rearrangement uses TRBV18 and TRBJ2-1; 9 nucleotides line up with TRBD1. Trimming cost V 5 bases and J 6 bases; bases outside gene matches: 8. There are 15 residues in the CDR3. CDR1 is KGHSH and CDR2 is LQKENI in the germline V gene. The CDR3 DNA follows: TGTGCCAGCTCAACAGGACAGGGGCAGAGCAATGAGCAGTTCTTC. Translation: CASSTGQGQSNEQFF. Variable domain in full (rest from reference TRBV18 and TRBJ2-1): NAGVMQNPRHLVRRRGQEARLRCSPMKGHSHVYWYRQLPEEGLKFMVYLQKENIIDESGMPKERFSAEFPKEGPSILRIQQVVRGDSAAYFCASSTGQGQSNEQFFGPGTRLTVL.

V gene TRBV27 combines with J gene TRBJ2-7; TRBD1 might be the D (6 bases). Trimming took 5 bases from V and 0 from J, leaving 20 bases between them. The germline V gene encodes CDR1 MNHEY and CDR2 SMNVEV (reference sequence). The CDR3 is made up of 17 amino acids. The CDR3 protein is CASSPPAPQGPSYEQYF. CDR3 DNA: TGTGCCAGCAGTCCACCCGCTCCCCAGGGGCCCTCCTACGAGCAGTACTTC.